This T cell receptor beta chain was retrieved from a study of shared clonotypes between healthy human individuals. For the study at large: CD4 naive and memory got three plates each, CD8 naive two, CD8 memory one. Regarding the study as a whole: Of the naive CD4 clonotypes, roughly 5% were shared across a handful of donors.

The protocol was immunoSEQ multiplex PCR, while the TCRdb copy is restricted to in-frame clones and leaves out a portion. This sample has about 980,000 clones; approximately 80% occur once, and the top ten carry about 1.5%. The study separated CD4+ cells into CD45RA+ naive and CD45RA-negative memory subsets. Germline V gives CDR1 SNHLY, CDR2 FYNNEI. CDR3 size: 13 residues. V lost 11 bases, J lost 2 bases, and 8 bases stayed unmatched. Worth noting for this clone: What it recognizes is unknown.

The sequence derives from a man aged 18 to 30 in good health. This chain links TRBV2 with TRBJ2-5; the match to TRBD2 covers 7 bases. The sample was memory CD4+ T cells sorted from blood. Documented subset: CD45RA-negative fraction. CDR3 loop: CAGCRDYQETQYF. In nucleotides, the CDR3 is TGTGCCGGCTGCCGGGACTATCAAGAGACCCAGTACTTC.